The entry below describes one T cell receptor beta chain. 13 Jbeta primers and 60 Vbeta primers were used for the PCR. Sequenced by immunoSEQ multiplex PCR; TCRdb stores in-frame clones only, minus some. The sample has more than 100,000 clones; over 65% are singletons. There are 16 residues in the CDR3. Germline values: CDR1 MNHNS, CDR2 SASEGT. V shed 1 base and J shed 0 bases, with 10 bases lying between them. This sample is drawn from a study of cytomegalovirus exposure and HLA in healthy donors. The source is a woman aged 35 to 49 in good health and CMV-seropositive. The sample was PBMCs. The chain has TRBV6-1 and TRBJ1-3; D is ambiguous. In DNA, the CDR3 is TGTGCCAGCAGTGAAGGCAGGTCGACCTCTGGAAACACCATATATTTT. This sequence encodes CASSEGRSTSGNTIYF.